These 20 T cell receptor beta chains were sequenced from one sample in a study of read filtering for tumor transcriptome and immune sequencing (TCRdb year 2020). For sequencing, an Illumina HiSeq 4000 was employed. Starting from roughly 370 ng RNA, TCR libraries were constructed with the Immunoverse kit using molecular barcoded adaptors that cover the alpha/delta and beta/gamma chains. TCRdb reprocessed the public reads (quality trimming at Q25 with fastp, clone calling with MiXCR) and kept in-frame beta chains. All rows with the same CDR3 protein become a single entry with the most common DNA and genes. The sample yields tens of thousands of distinct CDR3 sequences; around 20% were counted once. The biggest ten clones account for about 18% of the sample. The sequenced material came from a population of CD138-negative cells sorted from bone marrow. What the cell subset or site label conveys for this sample: bone marrow mononuclear cells depleted of CD138+ plasma/myeloma cells by negative magnetic selection. All receptors derive from a donor at least 40 years old with multiple myeloma.

A few counts support this clonotype. The chain recombines TRBV29-1 with TRBJ1-4; D is undetermined. V dropped 6 bases and J dropped 3 bases, with 8 bases sitting between them. CDR3 size: 12 residues. Germline CDR1 reads SQVTM; CDR2 reads ANQGSEA. CDR3 DNA sequence: TGCAGCGTCTCCCCGGCTAATGAAAAACTGTTTTTT. Protein sequence: CSVSPANEKLFF.

The chain carries TRBV10-3 and TRBJ2-7, with D perhaps TRBD1 or TRBD2 (5 bases each). The V end was cut by 0 bases, the J end by 2 bases, with 8 bases between. The CDR3 runs to 14 residues. Germline loops: CDR1 ENHRY, CDR2 SYGVKD. CDR3 protein: CAISESREPYEQYF. Written as DNA, the CDR3 is TGTGCCATCAGTGAGTCCAGGGAGCCCTACGAGCAGTACTTC.

This clonotype was detected ten times or more. The rearrangement uses TRBV9 and TRBJ2-7; the D call may be TRBD1 or TRBD2 (7 bases each). V lost 0 bases to trimming and J lost 5 bases, with 15 bases between them. The CDR3 is 15 residues long. The germline V gene encodes CDR1 SGDLS and CDR2 YYNGEE. CDR3 DNA: TGTGCCAGCAGCGTAGGAGCGGGGACAGTCGACGAGCAGTACTTC. As protein: CASSVGAGTVDEQYF. Full variable domain (rest looked up from reference TRBV9 and TRBJ2-7): DSGVTQTPKHLITATGQRVTLRCSPRSGDLSVYWYQQSLDQGLQFLIQYYNGEERAKGNILERFSAQQFPDLHSELNLSSLELGDSALYFCASSVGAGTVDEQYFGPGTRLTVT.

This clonotype has a handful of counts. The V gene is TRBV7-9, the J gene TRBJ2-3; D unclear. This CDR3 contains 14 residues. Trimming removed 1 base at V and 4 bases at J, with 9 bases between. Germline loops: CDR1 SEHNR, CDR2 FQNEAQ (reference sequence). The CDR3 DNA sequence: TGTGCCAGCAGCTTAGAGGAAGGTTCAGATACGCAGTATTTT. It encodes CASSLEEGSDTQYF.

With regard to this clonotype: Likely a read error: the CDR3 ends without its conserved phenylalanine or tryptophan. The CDR3 coding sequence is TGTGCCACCAGTGACCCCGGGACTGAGCAAGAGACCCAGTACCTC. Protein: CATSDPGTEQETQYL. J is TRBJ2-5 and V is TRBV24-1, with TRBD2 as a possible D gene (6 bases). Germline lookup yields CDR1 KGHDR and CDR2 SFDVKD. V lost 4 bases and J 2 bases, leaving 13 bases between the germline ends. The CDR3 length is 15 residues.

The chain joins TRBV5-1 to TRBJ2-7, with 7 bases that match TRBD1. The junction had 7 bases not matched to a gene; V was cut back by 3 bases and J by 1 base. This CDR3 comprises 15 residues. Germline CDR1 SGHRS, CDR2 YFSETQ. The CDR3 spells CASSSPGTDSYEQYF. For the CDR3, the DNA is TGCGCCAGCAGCTCACCCGGGACAGATTCCTACGAGCAGTACTTC. Full variable domain (outside the CDR3, taken from reference TRBV5-1 and TRBJ2-7): KAGVTQTPRYLIKTRGQQVTLSCSPISGHRSVSWYQQTPGQGLQFLFEYFSETQRNKGNFPGRFSGRQFSNSRSEMNVSTLELGDSALYLCASSSPGTDSYEQYFGPGTRLTVT.

The V gene is TRBV5-1, the J gene TRBJ2-3; 10 bases are shared with TRBD2. Germline V CDR1 and CDR2: SGHRS, YFSETQ. After removal of 2 bases from V and 4 bases from J, the junction contained 10 bases not matched to a gene. The length of the CDR3 is 17 residues. The CDR3, as DNA: TGCGCCAGCAGCTTCGATTTCAGCGGGGGGGCCGCAGATACGCAGTATTTT. This sequence encodes CASSFDFSGGAADTQYF.

Many counts were recorded for this clonotype. V gene TRBV6-6 combines with J gene TRBJ2-7; perhaps TRBD2 as D (6 bases). The CDR3 sequence is 14 residues long. V dropped 2 bases and J dropped 0 bases, with 8 bases sitting between them. Germline V gene data show CDR1 as MNHNY and CDR2 as SVGAGI (reference sequence). CDR3 in DNA: TGTGCCAGCAGTTACGCGGGGAGCTCCTACGAGCAGTACTTC. As protein: CASSYAGSSYEQYF.

This clonotype was observed a handful of times. This may come from a read error, since a much larger clone is one base off. The V and J genes are TRBV6-1 and TRBJ2-7; D is undetermined. V was trimmed by 10 bases and J by 9 bases, leaving 16 bases between them. The CDR3 extends over 11 amino acids. Germline CDR1 is MNHNS and CDR2 is SASEGT. CDR3 amino acids: CATYHHNGQYF. The CDR3 DNA reads as TGTGCCACGTACCACCATAACGGGCAGTACTTC.

This clonotype was seen repeatedly, ten times or more. CDR3 loop: CASSVVAGGSYNEQFF. The CDR3 coding sequence is TGTGCCAGCAGCGTAGTTGCCGGAGGGTCCTACAATGAGCAGTTCTTC. The J gene is TRBJ2-1, the V gene TRBV9; D is possibly TRBD2 (6 bases). The CDR3 loop spans 16 amino acids. CDR1 and CDR2 from the germline V gene are SGDLS and YYNGEE. Trimming pared 0 bases from V and 1 base from J, leaving 11 bases between. The whole variable domain, remainder taken from reference TRBV9 and TRBJ2-1, is DSGVTQTPKHLITATGQRVTLRCSPRSGDLSVYWYQQSLDQGLQFLIQYYNGEERAKGNILERFSAQQFPDLHSELNLSSLELGDSALYFCASSVVAGGSYNEQFFGPGTRLTVL.

This clonotype appeared a few times. The rearrangement links TRBV11-2 to TRBJ1-2; D perhaps matches TRBD1 (5 bases). CDR1 SGHAT and CDR2 FQNNGV come from the germline V gene. Trimming pared 6 bases from V and 0 bases from J, leaving 17 bases between. This CDR3 spans 16 amino acids. The CDR3: CASRNYGTQTNYGYTF. The DNA for the CDR3 is TGTGCCAGCAGGAATTACGGGACCCAAACTAACTATGGCTACACCTTC.

This clonotype was observed many times. The J gene is TRBJ1-1, the V gene TRBV7-8, with D maybe TRBD1 (5 bases). Trimming stripped 5 bases from V and 5 bases from J, with 18 bases between. The CDR3 totals 15 residues. Germline CDR1 reads SGHVS; CDR2 reads FQNEAQ. DNA for the CDR3: TGTGCCAGCAGCCGAGGGAGGGGTGGATGGACTGAAGCTTTCTTT. Protein product: CASSRGRGGWTEAFF.

The chain has TRBV19 and TRBJ2-2; 9 positions agree with TRBD1. The CDR3 loop spans 18 amino acids. Germline CDR1 LNHDA, CDR2 SQIVND (reference sequence). V shed 3 bases, J shed 5 bases, and the junction held 13 bases outside the gene matches. The CDR3 protein is CASSIGPQGTGKTGELFF. The CDR3 DNA reads as TGTGCCAGTAGTATTGGACCCCAGGGGACAGGGAAGACCGGGGAGCTGTTTTTT.

This clonotype occurred a few times. V gene TRBV7-3 combines with J gene TRBJ2-1; D is perhaps TRBD1 or TRBD2 (6 bases each). Germline CDR1 SGHTA, CDR2 FQGTGA. There are 15 residues in the CDR3. V lost 2 bases and J 2 bases, leaving 10 bases between the germline ends. For the CDR3, the DNA is TGTGCCAGCAGCTTATTTGGGGGGCCCTACAATGAGCAGTTCTTC. This sequence encodes CASSLFGGPYNEQFF.

This clonotype was detected ten times or more. The CDR3 is CASSLATGAANYGYTF. In DNA, the CDR3 is TGCGCCAGCAGCTTGGCGACAGGGGCAGCTAACTATGGCTACACCTTC. The V and J genes are TRBV5-1 and TRBJ1-2; 8 bases line up with TRBD1. The CDR3 loop spans 16 amino acids. Germline V gene lookup returns CDR1 SGHRS and CDR2 YFSETQ. V lost 0 bases to trimming and J lost 0 bases; unmatched junction nucleotides: 4.

This clonotype was counted only a few times. The J gene is TRBJ2-2, the V gene TRBV7-9; 7 positions agree with TRBD2. The CDR3 extends over 15 amino acids. V was clipped by 5 bases and J by 4 bases; unmatched bases: 7. Germline lookup yields CDR1 SEHNR and CDR2 FQNEAQ (reference sequence). CDR3 sequence reads: CASSPTSVSTGELFF. CDR3 sequence (DNA): TGTGCCAGCAGCCCAACTAGCGTAAGCACCGGGGAGCTGTTTTTT.

The sample holds a few counts of this clonotype. The chain couples TRBV20-1 to TRBJ2-7; 12 bases match TRBD2. Germline values: CDR1 DFQATT, CDR2 SNEGSKA (reference sequence). The CDR3 sequence is 16 residues long. The junction had 7 bases not matched to a gene; V was cut back by 1 base and J by 3 bases. CDR3 region: CSARARALAGGYEQYF. Written as DNA, the CDR3 is TGCAGTGCTAGAGCCCGTGCACTAGCGGGGGGCTACGAGCAGTACTTC.

A word on this clonotype: With a much larger clone just one base away, this may be a read error. The chain uses TRBV9 and TRBJ2-3; D may be TRBD1 (5 bases). The last part of the DNA fits TRBJ1-5 better; the J call may be wrong. The V gene's germline CDR1 is SGDLS and CDR2 YYNGEE. CDR3 length equals 15 residues. The CDR3 reads CASSGTSPHTDTQHF. DNA of the CDR3: TGTGCCAGCTCCGGGACTAGTCCCCACACAGATACGCAGCATTTT.

This clonotype was recorded many times. The chain recombines TRBV28 with TRBJ2-1, with D hard to call. The CDR3 has 13 residues. The V end was cut by 6 bases, the J end by 6 bases, with 12 bases between. CDR1 MDHEN and CDR2 SYDVKM come from the germline V gene. CDR3 loop: CASRPASGNEQFF. The CDR3 DNA sequence: TGTGCCAGCAGACCGGCGTCGGGCAATGAGCAGTTCTTC.

In its sample, this clonotype was seen many times. The chain recombines TRBV28 with TRBJ2-1; a weak D match, TRBD2 (5 bases). Germline V CDR1 and CDR2: MDHEN, SYDVKM. The CDR3 covers 15 residues. Trimming shortened V by 5 bases and J by 6 bases, and 17 bases separated the two germline ends. The CDR3, as DNA: TGTGCCAGCAGTCCCCCCGAGTCCGGGGTCAATGAGCAGTTCTTC. Its protein product is CASSPPESGVNEQFF.